This T cell receptor (beta chain) was identified in a study of post-analysis software for immune sequencing data (dated by TCRdb to 2014 to 2015). Background for the entire study: The recorded disease courses included relapsing-remitting, secondary progressive and progressive-relapsing multiple sclerosis, and some patients had no subtype annotation. The patient repertoires were set against eleven to twelve previously published healthy control repertoires from donors whose ages ranged from about 6 to 26 years. A subset of samples was prepared in parallel using single-end sample barcoding, then pooled and co-amplified after Illumina adapter ligation.

The library was obtained by PCR. TCRdb shows the sequencer as Illumina HiSeq 2500. To reduce PCR and sequencing biases, unique molecular identifiers were built into the TCR beta cDNA libraries. Some 500,000 cDNA molecules were obtained for every 1 to 10 million input T cells, so each molecule roughly corresponded to one T cell. The patient libraries were prepared and sequenced with the same protocol used for the earlier healthy control dataset. Within a given batch, samples were prepared together, multiplexed and sequenced on the same HiSeq lane. Processing in the source paper ran as follows. MIGEC was used to process the raw barcoded reads, and molecular identifier groups with only a single read were discarded before consensus assembly and CDR3 extraction. VDJtools was used for post-analysis of the clonotype tables, and diversity was normalized by down-sampling every dataset to the size of the smallest sample. To correct batch-related cross-sample contamination, repertoire overlap clustering matched CDR3 amino acid sequences but not nucleotide sequences. TCRdb's own reprocessing of the public reads used fastp at Q25 and MiXCR and kept productive beta chains. Every CDR3 protein is listed once, alongside the most common genes and DNA of its rows. These V and J calls originate from TCRdb's pipeline instead of the authors' own analysis. The sample table holds over 150,000 distinct CDR3 sequences, of which roughly 30% were seen once. The leading ten clones occupy approximately 1.5% of the sample.

This clonotype was picked up many times. It lacks a known antigen. Base qualities are not provided; no much larger clone lies one nucleotide away. To demonstrate the VDJtools post-analysis software, TCR beta repertoires were profiled from the peripheral blood of 13 young patients with multiple sclerosis. The patients with multiple sclerosis were children and adolescents between about 6 and 16 years of age. Based on the germline V gene, the CDR1 and CDR2 sequences are MDHEN and SYDVKM. Including the terminal cysteine and phenylalanine, the CDR3 comprises 14 residues. Only the CDR3 region is kept as DNA, spanning 42 bases read in frame from base 1. V was cut back by 10 bases and J by 0 bases, leaving a gap of 14 bases between them. Here is what the overall study found, with its caveats: Significantly higher frequencies in patients than in controls were found for several TRBV segments, including TRBV5-6, TRBV5-1 and TRBV20-1. Strong co-clustering of samples prepared in the same batch was shown by direct clustering with F measure, prompting a batch-effect correction. Significantly lower normalized Chao1 diversity was found in multiple sclerosis patients than in controls, suggesting substantial peripheral T-cell clonal expansion. The control group was slightly older than the multiple sclerosis patient group.

Sequencing used blood. Recombination linked TRBV28 to TRBJ2-3, with the D segment possibly TRBD1 or TRBD2, each aligning over 6 bases. The source is a girl aged 10-17 years with multiple sclerosis. In nucleotides, the sequence is TGTGCCATCGAGGACAGCGGGAGCACAGATACGCAGTATTTT. Its product reads: CAIEDSGSTDTQYF.